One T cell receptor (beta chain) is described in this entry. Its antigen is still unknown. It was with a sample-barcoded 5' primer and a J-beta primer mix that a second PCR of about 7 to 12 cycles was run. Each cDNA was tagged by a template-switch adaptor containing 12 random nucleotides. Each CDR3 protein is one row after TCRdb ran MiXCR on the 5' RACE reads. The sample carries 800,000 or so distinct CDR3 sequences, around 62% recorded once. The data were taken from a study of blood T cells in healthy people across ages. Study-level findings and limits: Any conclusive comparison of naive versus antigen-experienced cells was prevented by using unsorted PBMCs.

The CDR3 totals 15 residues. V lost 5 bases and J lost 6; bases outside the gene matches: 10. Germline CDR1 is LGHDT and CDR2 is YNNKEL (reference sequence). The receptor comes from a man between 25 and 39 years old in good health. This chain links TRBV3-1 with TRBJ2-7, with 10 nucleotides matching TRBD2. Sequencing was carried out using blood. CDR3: CASSGLSGGAAEQYF. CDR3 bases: TGTGCCAGCAGCGGGTTGAGCGGGGGGGCCGCCGAGCAGTACTTC.